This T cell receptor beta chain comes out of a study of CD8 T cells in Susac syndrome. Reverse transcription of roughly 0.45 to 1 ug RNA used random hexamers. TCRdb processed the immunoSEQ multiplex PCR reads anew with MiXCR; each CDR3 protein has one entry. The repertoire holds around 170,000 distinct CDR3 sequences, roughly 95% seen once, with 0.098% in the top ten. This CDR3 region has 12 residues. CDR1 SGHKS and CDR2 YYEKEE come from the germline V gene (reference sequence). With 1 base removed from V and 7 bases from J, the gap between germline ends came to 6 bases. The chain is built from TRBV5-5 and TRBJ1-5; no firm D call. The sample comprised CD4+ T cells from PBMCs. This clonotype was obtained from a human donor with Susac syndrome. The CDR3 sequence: CASSLPYQPQHF. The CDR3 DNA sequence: TGTGCCAGCAGCTTGCCTTACCAGCCCCAGCATTTT.